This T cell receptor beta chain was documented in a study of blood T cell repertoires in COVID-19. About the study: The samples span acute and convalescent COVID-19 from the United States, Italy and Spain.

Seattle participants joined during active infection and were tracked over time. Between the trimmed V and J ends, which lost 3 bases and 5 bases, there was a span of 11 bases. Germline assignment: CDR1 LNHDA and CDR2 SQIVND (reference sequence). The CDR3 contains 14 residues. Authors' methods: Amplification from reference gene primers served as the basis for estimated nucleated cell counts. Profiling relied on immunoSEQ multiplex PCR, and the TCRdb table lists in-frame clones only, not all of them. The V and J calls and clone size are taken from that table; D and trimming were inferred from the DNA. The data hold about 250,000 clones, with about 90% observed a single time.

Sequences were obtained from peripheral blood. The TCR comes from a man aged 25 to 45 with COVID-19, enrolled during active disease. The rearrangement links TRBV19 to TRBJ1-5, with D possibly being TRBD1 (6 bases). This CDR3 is CASSMDSSYQPQHF. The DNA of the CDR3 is TGTGCCAGTAGTATGGACAGTTCCTATCAGCCCCAGCATTTT.